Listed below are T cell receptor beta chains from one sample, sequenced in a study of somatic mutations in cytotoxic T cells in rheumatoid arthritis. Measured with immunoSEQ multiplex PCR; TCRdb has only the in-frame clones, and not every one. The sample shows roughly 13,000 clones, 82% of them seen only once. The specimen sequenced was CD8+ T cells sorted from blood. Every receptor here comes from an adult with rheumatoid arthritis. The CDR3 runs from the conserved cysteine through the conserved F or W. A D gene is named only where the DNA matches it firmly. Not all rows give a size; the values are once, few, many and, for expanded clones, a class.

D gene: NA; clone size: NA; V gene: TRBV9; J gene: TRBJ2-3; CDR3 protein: CASSELHSGEDTQYF; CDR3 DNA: TGTGCCAGCAGCGAACTTCACAGTGGCGAAGATACGCAGTATTTT
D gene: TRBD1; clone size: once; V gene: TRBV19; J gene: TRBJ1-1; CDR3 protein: CASSIGTGFEAFF; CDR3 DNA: TGTGCCAGTAGTATAGGGACAGGGTTTGAAGCTTTCTTT
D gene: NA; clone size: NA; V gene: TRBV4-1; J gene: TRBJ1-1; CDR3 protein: CASSQTGQTNTEAFF; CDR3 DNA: TGCGCCAGCAGCCAAACCGGGCAGACGAACACTGAAGCTTTCTTT
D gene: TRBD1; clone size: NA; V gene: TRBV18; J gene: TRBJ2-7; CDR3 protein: CASSQETGEYEQYF; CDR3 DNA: TGTGCCAGCTCACAAGAGACAGGGGAATACGAGCAGTACTTC
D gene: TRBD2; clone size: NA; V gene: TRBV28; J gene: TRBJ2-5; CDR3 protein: CASSLGGLGLAGGGETQYF; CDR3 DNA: TGTGCCAGCAGTTTAGGGGGCCTCGGGCTAGCGGGAGGGGGTGAGACCCAGTACTTC
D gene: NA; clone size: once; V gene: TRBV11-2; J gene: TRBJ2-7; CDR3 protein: CASSLGSSAYEQYF; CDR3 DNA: TGTGCCAGCAGCTTAGGGTCTAGCGCCTACGAGCAGTACTTC
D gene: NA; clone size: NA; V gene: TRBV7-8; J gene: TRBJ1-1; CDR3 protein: CASSPRRGQGTEAFF; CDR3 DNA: TGTGCCAGCAGCCCCCGGCGGGGCCAGGGCACTGAAGCTTTCTTT
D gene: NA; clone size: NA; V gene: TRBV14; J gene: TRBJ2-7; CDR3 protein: CASSQWSSYEQYF; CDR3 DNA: TGTGCCAGCAGCCAATGGAGCTCCTACGAGCAGTACTTC
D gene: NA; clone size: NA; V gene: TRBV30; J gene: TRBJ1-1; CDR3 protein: CAWSPDGNTEAFF; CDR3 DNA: TGTGCCTGGAGTCCGGACGGGAACACTGAAGCTTTCTTT
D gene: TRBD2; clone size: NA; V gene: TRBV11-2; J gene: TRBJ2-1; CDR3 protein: CASSLGAGGPRDNEQFF; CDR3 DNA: TGTGCCAGCAGCTTAGGGGCGGGGGGGCCCCGGGACAATGAGCAGTTCTTC
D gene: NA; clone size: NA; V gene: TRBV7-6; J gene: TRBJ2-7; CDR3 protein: CASSSLENEQYF; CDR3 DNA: TGTGCCAGCAGCTCCCTCGAGAACGAGCAGTACTTC
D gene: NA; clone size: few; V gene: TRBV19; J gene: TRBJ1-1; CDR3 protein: CASSIGNTEAFF; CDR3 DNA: TGTGCCAGTAGTATTGGGAACACTGAAGCTTTCTTT
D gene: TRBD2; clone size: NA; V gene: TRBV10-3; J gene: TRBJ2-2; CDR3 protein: CAMREDANTGELFF; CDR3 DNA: TGTGCCATGCGGGAGGACGCGAACACCGGGGAGCTGTTTTTT
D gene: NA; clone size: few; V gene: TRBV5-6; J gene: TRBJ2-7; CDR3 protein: CASSLGQSYEQYF; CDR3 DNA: TGTGCCAGCAGCTTGGGACAGAGCTACGAGCAGTACTTC
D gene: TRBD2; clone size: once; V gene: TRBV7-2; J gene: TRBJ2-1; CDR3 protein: CASSYSSGSYYNEQFF; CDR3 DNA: TGTGCCAGCAGCTATTCTAGCGGGAGTTACTACAATGAGCAGTTCTTC
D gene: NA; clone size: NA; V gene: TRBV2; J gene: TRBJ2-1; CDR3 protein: CATTGASSYNEQFF; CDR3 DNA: TGTGCCACCACGGGGGCAAGCTCCTACAATGAGCAGTTCTTC
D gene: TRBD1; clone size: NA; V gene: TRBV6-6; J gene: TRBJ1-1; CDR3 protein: CASSYLQGALTEAFF; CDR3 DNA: TGTGCCAGCAGTTACCTACAGGGGGCTCTCACTGAAGCTTTCTTT
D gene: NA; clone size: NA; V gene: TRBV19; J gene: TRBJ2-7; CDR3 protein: CASSIGFGGEHSYEQYF; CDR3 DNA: TGTGCCAGTAGTATAGGTTTTGGCGGTGAGCATTCCTACGAGCAGTACTTC
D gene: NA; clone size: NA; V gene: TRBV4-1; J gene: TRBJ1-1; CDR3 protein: CASSGGTNTEAFF; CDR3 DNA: TGCGCCAGCAGCGGGGGCACGAACACTGAAGCTTTCTTT
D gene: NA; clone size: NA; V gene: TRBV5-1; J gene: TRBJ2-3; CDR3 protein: CASSLAPGLGGTDTQYF; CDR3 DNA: TGCGCCAGCAGCTTGGCTCCGGGGCTAGGAGGCACAGATACGCAGTATTTT
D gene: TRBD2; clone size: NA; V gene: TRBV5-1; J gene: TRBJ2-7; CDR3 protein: CASSPKGLGSYEQYF; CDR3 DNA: TGCGCCAGCAGCCCCAAGGGACTAGGGTCCTACGAGCAGTACTTC
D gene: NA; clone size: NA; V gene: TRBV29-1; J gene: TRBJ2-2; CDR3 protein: CSVLANGELFF; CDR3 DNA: TGCAGCGTCCTGGCTAACGGGGAGCTGTTTTTT
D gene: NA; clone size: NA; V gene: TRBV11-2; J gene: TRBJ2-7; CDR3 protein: CASSWLDEQYF; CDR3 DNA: TGTGCCAGCAGTTGGCTTGACGAGCAGTACTTC
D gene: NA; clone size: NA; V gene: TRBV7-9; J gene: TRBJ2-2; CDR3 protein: CASSLDGRSGELFF; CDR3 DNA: TGTGCCAGCAGCTTAGATGGGAGATCCGGGGAGCTGTTTTTT
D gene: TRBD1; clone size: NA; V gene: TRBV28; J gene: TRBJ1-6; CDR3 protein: CASRAGQGTYNSPLHF; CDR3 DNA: TGTGCCAGCAGGGCGGGACAGGGGACCTATAATTCACCCCTCCACTTT
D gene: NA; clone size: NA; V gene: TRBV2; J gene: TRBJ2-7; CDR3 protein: CASMYLGGANEQYF; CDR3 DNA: TGTGCCAGCATGTACCTAGGGGGAGCAAACGAGCAGTACTTC
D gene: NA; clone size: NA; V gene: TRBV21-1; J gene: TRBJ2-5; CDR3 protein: CASSDRKETQYF; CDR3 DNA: TGTGCCAGCAGTGATAGAAAAGAGACCCAGTACTTC